This T cell receptor (beta chain) was sequenced during a study of blood T cell repertoires in COVID-19. Whole-study context: Both acute and convalescent COVID-19 samples were obtained from the United States, Italy and Spain.

The CDR3 is 14 residues long. The germline CDR1 and CDR2 sequences are ENHRY and SYGVKD. With 2 bases clipped from V and 8 bases from J, the junction kept 5 bases outside the gene matches. Measured with immunoSEQ multiplex PCR; TCRdb has only the in-frame clones, and not every one. The sample consists of fewer than 300,000 clones, 80% to 90% of them appearing once. Patients of the Seattle cohort, enrolled during active infection, were followed longitudinally. The V call is TRBV10-3, the J call TRBJ1-2; 10 bases are shared with TRBD1. Sequences were obtained from peripheral blood. The origin of this receptor is a man aged 50 to 60 with COVID-19, enrolled during active disease. This CDR3 is CAISEGGQGYGYTF. The CDR3 region has the DNA TGTGCCATCAGTGAGGGGGGACAGGGGTACGGCTACACCTTC.